Listed below are T cell receptor beta chains from one sample, sequenced in a study of T cell responses to AZD1222 COVID-19 vaccine. The repertoire was sequenced with immunoSEQ multiplex PCR; TCRdb's copy has only in-frame clones and lacks some. The table shows about 130,000 clones, with around 84% occurring only once. The material was peripheral blood, obtained on day 0 of AZD1222 vaccination. The receptors shown here come from an adult in good health. The CDR3 runs from the conserved cysteine through the conserved F or W. The D gene is left open where the match is weak. Part of the rows lack a size; the others show once, few, many or a class for expanded clones.

v_call,d_call,j_call,clone_size,cdr3_aa,cdr3_nt
TRBV7-9,TRBD1,TRBJ1-1,NA,CASSSSTGRAFF,TGTGCCAGCAGCTCATCGACAGGGAGAGCTTTCTTT
TRBV7-2,NA,TRBJ1-1,NA,CASIQVRGDTEAFF,TGTGCCAGCATACAAGTGAGGGGGGACACTGAAGCTTTCTTT
TRBV5-1,NA,TRBJ2-1,NA,CASSFRGDNEQFF,TGCGCCAGCAGCTTCCGGGGAGACAATGAGCAGTTCTTC
TRBV5-8,TRBD1,TRBJ1-2,NA,CASSSVRGLGGYTF,TGTGCCAGCAGCTCAGTCAGGGGGCTCGGTGGCTACACCTTC
TRBV30,NA,TRBJ1-2,once,CAWRGDPRDGYGYTF,TGTGCCTGGAGGGGAGACCCGAGGGACGGCTATGGCTACACCTTC
TRBV7-2,TRBD1,TRBJ1-1,NA,CASSPYAGTGGPGNTEAFF,TGTGCCAGCAGCCCTTACGCCGGGACAGGGGGCCCAGGGAACACTGAAGCTTTCTTT
TRBV30,NA,TRBJ2-1,NA,CAWSVQAGSDEQFF,TGTGCCTGGAGTGTACAAGCAGGCTCGGATGAGCAGTTCTTC
TRBV5-1,NA,TRBJ2-1,NA,CASSSAVRGRSYNEQFF,TGCGCCAGCAGTTCGGCCGTGCGGGGGCGGTCCTACAATGAGCAGTTCTTC
TRBV19,TRBD2,TRBJ2-3,NA,CASSILAGTITDTQYF,TGTGCCAGTAGTATCCTAGCGGGGACCATCACAGATACGCAGTATTTT
TRBV19,TRBD2,TRBJ2-1,NA,CASSTTSAYNEQFF,TGTGCCAGTAGTACGACTAGCGCGTACAATGAGCAGTTCTTC
TRBV20-1,NA,TRBJ2-7,NA,CSASIPSTYEQYF,TGCAGTGCTAGTATCCCTAGCACGTACGAGCAGTACTTC
TRBV6-4,NA,TRBJ1-4,NA,CASSDSLNCGTNEKLFF,TGTGCCAGCAGTGACTCGCTTAATTGTGGAACTAATGAAAAACTGTTTTTT
TRBV6-5,TRBD1,TRBJ2-7,NA,CASRRQGPYEQYF,TGTGCCAGCCGACGACAGGGCCCCTACGAGCAGTACTTC
TRBV18,TRBD1,TRBJ1-1,once,CASSPLGQGGNTEAFF,TGTGCCAGCTCACCCTTGGGACAGGGGGGGAACACTGAAGCTTTCTTT
TRBV27,NA,TRBJ2-7,NA,CASSLAISVEQYF,TGTGCCAGCAGTCTAGCAATATCTGTGGAGCAGTACTTC
TRBV6-5,NA,TRBJ1-1,NA,CASSYQRSTEAFF,TGTGCCAGCAGTTATCAGAGGAGCACTGAAGCTTTCTTT
TRBV18,NA,TRBJ2-1,NA,CASSPAGQYNEQFF,TGTGCCAGCTCACCCGCAGGACAATACAATGAGCAGTTCTTC
TRBV6-2/TRBV6-3,TRBD1,TRBJ1-1,NA,CASSTRGGNTEAFF,TGTGCCAGCAGTACCAGGGGGGGAAACACTGAAGCTTTCTTT
TRBV5-1,NA,TRBJ2-7,once,CASSTGAGPYEQYF,TGCGCCAGCAGCACCGGGGCAGGGCCCTACGAGCAGTACTTC
TRBV9,NA,TRBJ1-1,NA,CASSPYGGLEAFF,TGTGCCAGCAGCCCCTATGGAGGGCTTGAAGCTTTCTTT
TRBV5-1,TRBD1,TRBJ2-7,NA,CASSPRTGDDEQYF,TGCGCCAGCAGCCCAAGGACAGGGGACGACGAGCAGTACTTC
TRBV28,NA,TRBJ2-7,NA,CATMWVGEQYF,TGTGCCACCATGTGGGTCGGCGAGCAGTACTTC
TRBV5-1,NA,TRBJ2-2,once,CASSSYTGELFF,TGCGCCAGCAGCTCTTACACCGGGGAGCTGTTTTTT